This T cell receptor (beta chain) is from a study of cytomegalovirus exposure and HLA in healthy donors. Looking at the study overall: Membership in the Caucasian-associated ancestry cluster was found for 81% of approximately 400 genotyped donors. Findings and caveats of the study: Reports indicate that TCR beta sequences accurately predicted the HLA-A and HLA-B alleles of most subjects. CMV serostatus alone was available as immune exposure information. There was a cluster of highly shared sequence variants that was likely a sequencing artifact.

About this clone: Its specificity is not known.

In the PCR, 60 Vbeta and 13 Jbeta primers were used. Libraries were prepared by immunoSEQ multiplex PCR; TCRdb keeps only in-frame clonotypes and omits some of them. The repertoire includes 180,000 or so clones, approximately 77% of them detected once, and approximately 1.6% sits in the top ten. Germline V gene lookup returns CDR1 SGHRS and CDR2 YFSETQ. Trimming removed 4 bases from V and 7 bases from J, with 15 bases in between. This CDR3 spans 15 amino acids. This receptor was taken from a male donor in good health and CMV-seronegative. The sample taken for sequencing was PBMCs. The V gene is TRBV5-1, the J gene TRBJ1-6, with TRBD1 as a possible D gene (6 bases). The CDR3 loop is CASSQGIGSNSPLHF. CDR3 DNA: TGCGCCAGCAGCCAGGGGATTGGGTCCAATTCACCCCTCCACTTT.